What follows are 21 T cell receptor beta chains derived from one specimen sequenced in a study of cytomegalovirus exposure and HLA in healthy donors. In the PCR, 60 Vbeta and 13 Jbeta primers were used. Sequenced by immunoSEQ multiplex PCR; TCRdb stores in-frame clones only, minus some. Of tens of thousands of clones in the sample, 84% are singletons; the top ten hold around 5.2%. Source material: PBMCs. The receptors were sampled from a woman aged 18-29 years in good health and CMV-seropositive.

V gene TRBV28 combines with J gene TRBJ1-4; 8 nucleotides agree with TRBD1. Germline V CDR1 and CDR2: MDHEN, SYDVKM. After removal of 6 bases from V and 5 bases from J, the junction contained 11 bases not matched to a gene. The CDR3 extends over 16 amino acids. The CDR3 sequence is CASRAHRQGPNEKLFF. The CDR3 DNA follows: TGTGCCAGCAGGGCCCATCGACAGGGGCCAAATGAAAAACTGTTTTTT.

V usage is TRBV7-3 and J usage is TRBJ1-2; a weak D match, TRBD1 (5 bases). Trimming pared 4 bases from V and 1 base from J, leaving 22 bases between. CDR1 and CDR2 from the germline V gene are SGHTA and FQGTGA. CDR3 length equals 18 residues. CDR3 coding DNA: TGTGCCAGCAGCTCCCCGTTAGGGGCACACTATTATAACTATGGCTACACCTTC. Its protein is CASSSPLGAHYYNYGYTF.

The V and J genes are TRBV6-1 and TRBJ2-3, with no clear D. Trimming removed 1 base at V and 6 bases at J, with 14 bases between. Germline V lookup: CDR1 MNHNS, CDR2 SASEGT. This CDR3 is built from 15 residues. CDR3 sequence reads: CASSEEPTYLDTQYF. CDR3 DNA: TGTGCCAGCAGTGAAGAACCGACATATTTGGATACGCAGTATTTT.

The genes are TRBV28 and TRBJ2-5; tentatively, D is TRBD2 (6 bases). V was trimmed by 10 bases and J by 5 bases, leaving 23 bases between them. CDR3 length equals 15 residues. Germline assignment: CDR1 MDHEN and CDR2 SYDVKM. In DNA form, the CDR3 reads TGTGCCACCGTCCTAACCGGGACTTTATGGGAGACCCAGTACTTC. Residues: CATVLTGTLWETQYF.

The V gene is TRBV27, the J gene TRBJ2-7, with 7 bases fitting TRBD1. The CDR3 runs 13 residues. V trimming: 5 bases; J trimming: 4 bases; junction bases outside the gene matches: 5. Germline loops: CDR1 MNHEY, CDR2 SMNVEV (reference sequence). The CDR3 DNA is TGTGCCAGCAGTGCCTACAGGGGATACGAGCAGTACTTC. Its translation is CASSAYRGYEQYF.

The V call is TRBV5-6, the J call TRBJ2-1; D is perhaps TRBD1 (5 bases). Germline V gives CDR1 SGHDT, CDR2 YYEEEE. The CDR3 has 15 amino acids. Trimming took off 5 bases at V and 2 bases at J, with 14 bases between the two ends. CDR3 loop: CASSSGSGTYNEQFF. The CDR3 DNA reads as TGTGCCAGCAGTTCAGGGTCAGGGACCTACAATGAGCAGTTCTTC.

The gene calls are TRBV6-1 and TRBJ2-6; D remains unclear. Germline CDR1 is MNHNS and CDR2 is SASEGT. The CDR3 sequence is 15 residues long. Between the trimmed V and J ends, which lost 3 bases and 4 bases, there was a span of 10 bases. CDR3 sequence: CASSDIGSGANVLTF. The CDR3 DNA follows: TGTGCCAGCAGTGATATCGGGTCCGGGGCCAACGTCCTGACTTTC.

This chain connects TRBV12-5 to TRBJ1-1, with D tentatively TRBD1 (5 bases). The CDR3 spans 15 residues. Germline values: CDR1 LGHNT, CDR2 FRNRAP. Trimming cost V 3 bases and J 5 bases, with 16 bases left between them. The CDR3 bases are TGTGCTAGTGGTTTCGGTAGGGGCCATAGGACTGAAGCTTTCTTT. It codes for CASGFGRGHRTEAFF.

The rearrangement links TRBV25-1 to TRBJ2-7, with 11 bases matching TRBD1. CDR1 is MGHDK and CDR2 is SYGVNS in the germline V gene. The CDR3 runs to 15 residues. V shed 1 base, J shed 3 bases, and the junction held 2 bases outside the gene matches. For the CDR3, the DNA is TGTGCCAGCAGTGAATTGGGGACAGGGGGCTACGAGCAGTACTTC. Translating gives CASSELGTGGYEQYF.

V gene TRBV5-4 combines with J gene TRBJ2-2; TRBD2 aligns across 7 bases. V shed 2 bases, J shed 4 bases, and the junction held 2 bases outside the gene matches. Germline assignment: CDR1 SGHNT and CDR2 YYREEE (reference sequence). The CDR3 is made up of 14 amino acids. The CDR3 reads CASSLGRATGELFF. Written as DNA, the CDR3 is TGTGCCAGCAGCTTAGGGAGGGCCACCGGGGAGCTGTTTTTT.

The chain couples TRBV5-1 to TRBJ2-1; 8 nucleotides agree with TRBD2. V lost 2 bases and J lost 1; bases outside the gene matches: 8. There are 17 residues in the CDR3. In germline, CDR1 is SGHRS, CDR2 YFSETQ. The DNA of the CDR3 is TGCGCCAGCAGCTTCATCGGGGCTAGCGGGTCCTACAATGAGCAGTTCTTC. Its translation: CASSFIGASGSYNEQFF. Drawing the rest from reference TRBV5-1 and TRBJ2-1, the complete variable domain is KAGVTQTPRYLIKTRGQQVTLSCSPISGHRSVSWYQQTPGQGLQFLFEYFSETQRNKGNFPGRFSGRQFSNSRSEMNVSTLELGDSALYLCASSFIGASGSYNEQFFGPGTRLTVL.

This chain connects TRBV30 to TRBJ2-1, with 10 nucleotides matching TRBD2. Germline V gives CDR1 GTSNPN, CDR2 SVGIG (reference sequence). The V gene end was trimmed by 5 bases and the J gene end by 7 bases; junction bases not matched to a gene: 8. This CDR3 has 14 amino acids. DNA of the CDR3: TGTGCCTGGGGTGGACTAGCGGCATGGAATGAGCAGTTCTTC. Translated: CAWGGLAAWNEQFF. The full variable domain, its missing parts supplied by reference TRBV30 and TRBJ2-1, is SQTIHQWPATLVQPVGSPLSLECTVEGTSNPNLYWYRQAAGRGLQLLFYSVGIGQISSEVPQNLSASRPQDRQFILSSKKLLLSDSGFYLCAWGGLAAWNEQFFGPGTRLTVL.

The V gene is TRBV5-6, the J gene TRBJ2-7, with TRBD1 matching 7 bases. There are 12 residues in the CDR3. Germline values: CDR1 SGHDT, CDR2 YYEEEE. The J segment lost 3 bases and the V segment lost 4 bases, leaving 1 base of the junction unmatched. DNA for the CDR3: TGTGCCAGCAGCCGGGACAGCTACGAGCAGTACTTC. Residues: CASSRDSYEQYF.

The DNA of the CDR3 is TGCGCCAGCAGCCCGCGGGACGGTCTTTACGAGCAGTACTTC. This translates into CASSPRDGLYEQYF. The chain recombines TRBV5-1 with TRBJ2-7, with TRBD2 as a possible D gene (6 bases). CDR1 is SGHRS and CDR2 is YFSETQ in the germline V gene. V lost 4 bases, J lost 4 bases, and 15 bases lay in between. This CDR3 is built from 14 residues.

The chain employs TRBV28 and TRBJ1-4, with D uncertain. The V end lost 7 bases, the J end lost 8 bases, and 20 bases lay between the germline ends. CDR1 is MDHEN and CDR2 is SYDVKM in the germline V gene. The CDR3 covers 15 residues. In DNA form, the CDR3 reads TGTGCCAGCACCGACACGCCTCGTGGAAACGAAAAACTGTTTTTT. This sequence encodes CASTDTPRGNEKLFF.

The chain carries TRBV9 and TRBJ2-1; 10 bases match TRBD2. Germline V CDR1 and CDR2: SGDLS, YYNGEE. The CDR3 covers 16 residues. V shed 0 bases and J 4 bases; nucleotides not matched to a gene: 4. The CDR3 coding sequence is TGTGCCAGCAGCGTAGGGGCTAGCGGGGGATACAATGAGCAGTTCTTC. Its protein is CASSVGASGGYNEQFF. Using reference TRBV9 and TRBJ2-1 for the parts outside the CDR3, the full variable domain is DSGVTQTPKHLITATGQRVTLRCSPRSGDLSVYWYQQSLDQGLQFLIQYYNGEERAKGNILERFSAQQFPDLHSELNLSSLELGDSALYFCASSVGASGGYNEQFFGPGTRLTVL.

The chain carries TRBV15 and TRBJ1-6; the match to TRBD1 covers 7 bases. Trimming took 1 base from V and 10 from J; bases not matched to a gene: 16. This CDR3 region has 18 residues. Germline V gene lookup returns CDR1 LNHNV and CDR2 YYDKDF (reference sequence). CDR3 loop: CATSRVKGAARGQSPLHF. In DNA, the CDR3 is TGTGCCACCAGCAGAGTGAAGGGGGCAGCTAGGGGTCAGTCACCCCTCCACTTT. Filled out from reference TRBV15 and TRBJ1-6, the complete variable domain reads DAMVIQNPRYQVTQFGKPVTLSCSQTLNHNVMYWYQQKSSQAPKLLFHYYDKDFNNEADTPDNFQSRRPNTSFCFLDIRSPGLGDTAMYLCATSRVKGAARGQSPLHFGNGTRLTVT.

The rearrangement uses TRBV19 and TRBJ2-1; 8 positions agree with TRBD2. V shed 3 bases, J shed 4 bases, and the junction held 8 bases outside the gene matches. This CDR3 has 16 residues. CDR1 and CDR2 (germline): LNHDA, SQIVND (reference sequence). CDR3 loop: CASSIRAAGGYNEQFF. For the CDR3, the DNA is TGTGCCAGTAGTATTAGGGCGGCGGGGGGATACAATGAGCAGTTCTTC.

The chain carries TRBV6-7 and TRBJ2-7; D is undetermined. TRBV6-7 is flagged as an ORF with uncertain function. This CDR3 is 14 amino acids long. V dropped 0 bases and J dropped 2 bases, with 8 bases sitting between them. The CDR3, as DNA: TGTGCCAGCAGTTACTCGAGAACAGCCTACGAGCAGTACTTC. Its translation is CASSYSRTAYEQYF.

The chain carries TRBV7-9 and TRBJ2-5; 11 bases agree with TRBD2. CDR3 size: 14 residues. The V gene end was trimmed by 5 bases and the J gene end by 3 bases; junction bases not matched to a gene: 2. Germline-derived CDR1 and CDR2 are SEHNR and FQNEAQ (reference sequence). The CDR3 loop is CASSPLAGEETQYF. In nucleotides, the CDR3 is TGTGCCAGCAGCCCACTAGCGGGAGAAGAGACCCAGTACTTC.

The chain employs TRBV4-2 and TRBJ2-7; 8 bases agree with TRBD1. After removal of 4 bases from V and 0 bases from J, the junction contained 11 bases not matched to a gene. The CDR3 is made up of 17 amino acids. The germline V gene has CDR1 LGHNA and CDR2 YNFKEQ. DNA of the CDR3: TGTGCCAGCAGCCTCAACCGGGACAGGCTAAGCTCCTACGAGCAGTACTTC. It specifies CASSLNRDRLSSYEQYF.